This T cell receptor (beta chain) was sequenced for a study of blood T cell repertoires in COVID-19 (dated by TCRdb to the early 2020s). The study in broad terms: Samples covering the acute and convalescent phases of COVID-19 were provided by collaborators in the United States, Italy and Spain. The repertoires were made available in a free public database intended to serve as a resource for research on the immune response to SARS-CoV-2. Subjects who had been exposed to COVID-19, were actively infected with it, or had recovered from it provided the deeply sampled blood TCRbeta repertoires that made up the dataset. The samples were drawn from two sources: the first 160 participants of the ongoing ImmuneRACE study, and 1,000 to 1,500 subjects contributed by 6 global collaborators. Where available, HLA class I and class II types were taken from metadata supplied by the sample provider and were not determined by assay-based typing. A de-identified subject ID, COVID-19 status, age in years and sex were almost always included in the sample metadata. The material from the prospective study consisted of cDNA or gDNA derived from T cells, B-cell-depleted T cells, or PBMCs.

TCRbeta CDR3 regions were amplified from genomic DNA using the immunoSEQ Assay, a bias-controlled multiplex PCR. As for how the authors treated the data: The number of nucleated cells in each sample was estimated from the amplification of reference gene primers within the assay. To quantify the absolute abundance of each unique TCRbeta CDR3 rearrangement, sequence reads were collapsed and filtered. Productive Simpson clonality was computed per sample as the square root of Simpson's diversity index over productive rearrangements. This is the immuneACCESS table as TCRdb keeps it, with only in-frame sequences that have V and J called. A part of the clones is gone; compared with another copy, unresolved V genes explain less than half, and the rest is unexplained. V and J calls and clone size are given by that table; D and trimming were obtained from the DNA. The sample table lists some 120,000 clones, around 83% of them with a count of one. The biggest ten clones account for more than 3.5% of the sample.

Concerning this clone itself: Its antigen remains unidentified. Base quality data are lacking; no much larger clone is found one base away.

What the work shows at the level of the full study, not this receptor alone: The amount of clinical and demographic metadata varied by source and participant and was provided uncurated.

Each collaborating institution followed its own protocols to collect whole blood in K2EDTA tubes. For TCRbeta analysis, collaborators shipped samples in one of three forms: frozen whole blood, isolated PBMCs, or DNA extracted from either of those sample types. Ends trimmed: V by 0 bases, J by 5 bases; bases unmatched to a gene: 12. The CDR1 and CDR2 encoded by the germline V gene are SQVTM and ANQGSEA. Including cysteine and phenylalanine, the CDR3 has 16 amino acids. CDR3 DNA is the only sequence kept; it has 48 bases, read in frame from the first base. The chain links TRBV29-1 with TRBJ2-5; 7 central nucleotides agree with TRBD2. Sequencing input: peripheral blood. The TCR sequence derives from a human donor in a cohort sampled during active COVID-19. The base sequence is TGCAGCGTTGAAGAAAGAGGAGCGGGGTTCGGGGAGACCCAGTACTTC. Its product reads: CSVEERGAGFGETQYF.